This T cell receptor (beta chain) was recorded in a study of T cell responses to AZD1222 COVID-19 vaccine. TCRdb's table, derived via immunoSEQ multiplex PCR, lists solely in-frame clones and lacks some. The sample records about 140,000 clones, 88% being singletons. Study-wide findings and caveats: At study baseline, merely five or six AZD1222 recipients were seropositive. Donors skewed white British and female; clonal diversity was possibly underestimated.

This clone appeared once. Its cognate antigen is unknown. Deletions cut 1 base from V and 8 bases from J, with 11 bases between. CDR3 length: 14 residues. Germline V gene lookup returns CDR1 SGHTA and CDR2 FQGNSA. The TCR originated in an adult in good health. Sequenced material: peripheral blood, taken on day 0 of AZD1222 vaccination. V gene TRBV7-2 combines with J gene TRBJ1-4; a possible D gene is TRBD1 (6 bases). Here the CDR3 reads CASSLGGQGEKLFF. As DNA, the CDR3 is TGTGCCAGCAGCTTAGGTGGCCAGGGGGAAAAACTGTTTTTT.